Below, 23 T cell receptor beta chains from the same sample are listed, as sequenced in a study of blood T cell repertoires in COVID-19. The method was immunoSEQ multiplex PCR; TCRdb's version includes in-frame clones alone and lacks a portion of them. The sample yields some 150,000 clones, approximately 78% seen once. Input material: peripheral blood. These receptor sequences come from a woman aged 80 or older with acute or convalescent COVID-19.

The chain employs TRBV14 and TRBJ1-6; TRBD1 aligns across 7 bases. The CDR3 runs 17 residues. V dropped 0 bases and J dropped 3; count of bases not matched to a gene: 5. The germline gives CDR1 SGHDN, CDR2 FVKESK. The CDR3 DNA reads TGTGCCAGCAGCCAAGATATGGGACAGTACTATAATTCACCCCTCCACTTT. This codes for CASSQDMGQYYNSPLHF. The variable domain in full, completed from reference TRBV14 and TRBJ1-6, reads EAGVTQFPSHSVIEKGQTVTLRCDPISGHDNLYWYRRVMGKEIKFLLHFVKESKQDESGMPNNRFLAERTGGTYSTLKVQPAELEDSGVYFCASSQDMGQYYNSPLHFGNGTRLTVT.

This clone was seen once. V is TRBV19 and J is TRBJ1-6; 7 nucleotides line up with TRBD1. V shed 7 bases, J shed 8 bases, and the junction held 17 bases outside the gene matches. The CDR3 spans 17 residues. CDR1 and CDR2 (germline): LNHDA, SQIVND (reference sequence). CDR3 amino acids: CASKEEGYGRGYSPLHF. The CDR3 DNA is TGTGCCAGTAAAGAGGAGGGGTACGGCAGGGGGTATTCACCCCTCCACTTT. Based on the CDR3 plus reference TRBV19 and TRBJ1-6, the full variable domain is DGGITQSPKYLFRKEGQNVTLSCEQNLNHDAMYWYRQDPGQGLRLIYYSQIVNDFQKGDIAEGYSVSREKKESFPLTVTSAQKNPTAFYLCASKEEGYGRGYSPLHFGNGTRLTVT.

CDR3 in DNA: TGTGCCAGCAGTTTCGATGAGGTGGTCTGGGGCTACACCTTC. Residues: CASSFDEVVWGYTF. The chain links TRBV28 to TRBJ1-2; no reliable D call. The CDR3 runs 14 residues. V was clipped by 3 bases and J by 8 bases, with 16 bases between them. Germline-derived CDR1 and CDR2 are MDHEN and SYDVKM.

The rearrangement links TRBV6-1 to TRBJ2-5; D gene uncertain. The CDR3 sequence is 12 residues long. V gave up 2 bases and J gave up 5 bases, with 6 bases separating them. CDR1 is MNHNS and CDR2 is SASEGT in the germline V gene. The CDR3 spells CASSESEETQYF. The CDR3 nucleotides read TGTGCCAGCAGTGAATCGGAGGAGACCCAGTACTTC.

The J gene is TRBJ1-4, the V gene TRBV5-8, with a tentative D call TRBD1 (6 bases). Germline V gene lookup returns CDR1 SGHTS and CDR2 YDEGEE. Trimming cost V 5 bases and J 8 bases, with 16 bases left between them. This CDR3 spans 14 amino acids. CDR3 in amino acids: CASSNRATSEKLFF. CDR3 in DNA: TGTGCCAGCAGTAACAGGGCCACGTCGGAAAAACTGTTTTTT. The variable domain in full, with the rest retrieved from reference TRBV5-8 and TRBJ1-4, is EAGVTQSPTHLIKTRGQQATLRCSPISGHTSVYWYQQALGLGLQFLLWYDEGEERNRGNFPPRFSGRQFPNYSSELNVNALELEDSALYLCASSNRATSEKLFFGSGTQLSVL.

This clone showed up just once. The CDR3 coding sequence is TGTGCCAGCAGCGGGACAGGCACGAAGCACGAGCAGTACTTC. It is translated as CASSGTGTKHEQYF. The V gene is TRBV28, the J gene TRBJ2-7; 8 nucleotides line up with TRBD1. The CDR3 consists of 14 residues. Trimming at V came to 6 bases and at J to 5 bases, leaving 9 bases not matched to a gene. Germline values: CDR1 MDHEN, CDR2 SYDVKM.

The chain combines TRBV2 with TRBJ2-2; 7 positions match TRBD2. The trim removed 5 bases at V and 2 bases at J, leaving 8 bases unmatched. The CDR3 is 16 residues long. The germline V gene encodes CDR1 SNHLY and CDR2 FYNNEI. CDR3 DNA sequence: TGTGCCAGCAGTACCTGGGACTACCCAAACACCGGGGAGCTGTTTTTT. Translated: CASSTWDYPNTGELFF.

V gene TRBV7-9 combines with J gene TRBJ1-2; perhaps TRBD1 as D (5 bases). V was pared by 5 bases and J by 4 bases, with 11 bases between. The CDR3 contains 13 residues. The germline gives CDR1 SEHNR, CDR2 FQNEAQ (reference sequence). The CDR3 protein is CASSTRVGYGYTF. CDR3 DNA sequence: TGTGCCAGCAGCACCAGGGTTGGCTATGGCTACACCTTC.

The CDR3 loop is CASSEVDNEQFF. The CDR3 DNA follows: TGTGCCAGCAGCGAGGTGGACAATGAGCAGTTCTTC. The V gene is TRBV27, the J gene TRBJ2-1; D is undetermined. The germline CDR1 and CDR2 sequences are MNHEY and SMNVEV (reference sequence). Between the trimmed V and J ends, which lost 6 bases and 5 bases, there was a span of 8 bases. The CDR3 contains 12 residues.

This clone was observed once. The rearrangement links TRBV5-1 to TRBJ2-1, with TRBD2 identical over 16 bases. The junction had 3 bases not matched to a gene; V was cut back by 2 bases and J by 13 bases. Germline lookup yields CDR1 SGHRS and CDR2 YFSETQ. This CDR3 has 14 amino acids. CDR3 protein: CASSFGTSGRAQFF. CDR3 bases: TGCGCCAGCAGCTTCGGGACTAGCGGGAGGGCACAGTTCTTC.

This clone was detected once. This sample also contains other DNA sequences that code for the same CDR3. The genes are TRBV12-3 or TRBV12-4 and TRBJ1-1; D call uncertain. V shed 3 bases and J shed 1 base, with 6 bases lying between them. The CDR3 consists of 13 residues. In DNA form, the CDR3 reads TGTGCCAGCAGTTTGCGGGGGAACACTGAAGCTTTCTTT. Its protein is CASSLRGNTEAFF.

The J gene is TRBJ2-7, the V gene TRBV28, with D perhaps TRBD2 (6 bases). This CDR3 has 16 amino acids. V was clipped by 6 bases and J by 3 bases, with 21 bases between them. Germline CDR1 is MDHEN and CDR2 is SYDVKM. CDR3 sequence: CASSYPQGTGSYEQYF. CDR3 DNA: TGTGCCAGCAGCTACCCTCAGGGTACCGGGAGCTACGAGCAGTACTTC.

This clone was seen a handful of times. J is TRBJ2-7 and V is TRBV6-1; maybe TRBD2 (6 bases). The V gene lost 2 bases and the J gene lost 0 bases, with 11 bases spanning the gap. The germline gives CDR1 MNHNS, CDR2 SASEGT. This CDR3 contains 15 residues. The DNA for the CDR3 is TGTGCCAGCAGTGAAAGGGACTCACCCTCCTACGAGCAGTACTTC. It encodes CASSERDSPSYEQYF.

V gene TRBV7-2 combines with J gene TRBJ2-1; 8 bases fit TRBD2. V trimming: 4 bases; J trimming: 1 base; junction bases outside the gene matches: 3. CDR3 size: 15 residues. Germline CDR1 reads SGHTA; CDR2 reads FQGNSA. The CDR3 DNA reads as TGTGCCAGCAGCTCGGGACTAGGGTCCTACAATGAGCAGTTCTTC. Translation gives CASSSGLGSYNEQFF.

The rearrangement uses TRBV27 and TRBJ2-7; the match to TRBD2 covers 10 bases. V lost 3 bases to trimming and J lost 4 bases; unmatched junction nucleotides: 0. CDR3 length: 13 residues. The germline gives CDR1 MNHEY, CDR2 SMNVEV (reference sequence). CDR3 in DNA: TGTGCCAGCAGTTTTAGCGGGAGGTACGAGCAGTACTTC. This gives the protein CASSFSGRYEQYF.

As DNA, the CDR3 is TGTGCCAGCAGCGTAGGTGGGACAGGGGGCGCGGGCGAGCAGTACTTC. Amino acid sequence: CASSVGGTGGAGEQYF. The chain recombines TRBV9 with TRBJ2-7; 12 positions match TRBD1. Trimming at V came to 0 bases and at J to 6 bases, leaving 7 bases not matched to a gene. This CDR3 is 16 amino acids long. Germline V gives CDR1 SGDLS, CDR2 YYNGEE.

The J gene is TRBJ2-7, the V gene TRBV19, with a tentative D call TRBD1 (6 bases). The germline CDR1 and CDR2 sequences are LNHDA and SQIVND (reference sequence). The CDR3 loop spans 13 amino acids. V was cut by 6 bases and J by 3 bases, with 12 bases left in between. CDR3 bases: TGTGCCAGTAGCCTGGACAGTAACTACGAGCAGTACTTC. Its protein is CASSLDSNYEQYF. The full variable domain, with the rest looked up from reference TRBV19 and TRBJ2-7, is DGGITQSPKYLFRKEGQNVTLSCEQNLNHDAMYWYRQDPGQGLRLIYYSQIVNDFQKGDIAEGYSVSREKKESFPLTVTSAQKNPTAFYLCASSLDSNYEQYFGPGTRLTVT.

The chain couples TRBV15 to TRBJ2-3; 8 bases map to TRBD2. Per the germline V gene, CDR1 is LNHNV and CDR2 is YYDKDF (reference sequence). Trimming removed 5 bases from V and 3 bases from J; junction bases left unmatched: 4. The CDR3 contains 14 residues. The chain's CDR3 is CATSGTSGTDTQYF. The CDR3 coding sequence is TGTGCCACCAGCGGGACTAGTGGAACAGATACGCAGTATTTT.

V usage is TRBV6-5 and J usage is TRBJ2-2; perhaps TRBD1 as D (6 bases). CDR1 and CDR2 (germline): MNHEY, SVGAGI. The CDR3 loop spans 14 amino acids. The V and J ends lost 6 bases and 6 bases respectively, with 14 bases between them. CDR3 sequence (DNA): TGTGCCAGCAGCCGGGACACCGCTTCCGGGGAGCTGTTTTTT. It specifies CASSRDTASGELFF.

The V gene is TRBV28, the J gene TRBJ1-2; D remains ambiguous. Between the trimmed V and J ends, which lost 3 bases and 2 bases, there was a span of 10 bases. Germline CDR1 and CDR2: MDHEN and SYDVKM. There are 14 residues in the CDR3. CDR3 nucleotide sequence: TGTGCCAGCAGTTTCGGGGTCGGCAACTATGGCTACACCTTC. Encoded protein: CASSFGVGNYGYTF.

On this clone itself: One junction end does not reproduce the germline sequence, and a read error may be involved. The J gene is TRBJ2-2, the V gene TRBV7-9, with D possibly TRBD2 on 5 matching bases. The CDR3 runs to 15 residues. In germline, CDR1 is SEHNR, CDR2 FQNEAQ (reference sequence). The CDR3 sequence: CASRLEGTGTGELFF. The CDR3, as DNA: TGTGCCAGCAGATTAGAGGGAACGGGAACCGGGGAGCTGTTTTTT.

V is TRBV7-2 and J is TRBJ1-1; D might be TRBD1 (5 bases). V was pared by 2 bases and J by 4 bases, with 23 bases between. CDR1 and CDR2 from the germline V gene are SGHTA and FQGNSA. This CDR3 is built from 18 residues. The CDR3 region has the DNA TGTGCCAGCAGCTTATTACATCGGAGGGGCCGACTGAGCACTGAAGCTTTCTTT. This codes for CASSLLHRRGRLSTEAFF.

The genes are TRBV29-1 and TRBJ1-1; TRBD1 agrees at 10 bases. CDR1 is SQVTM and CDR2 is ANQGSEA in the germline V gene. The CDR3 contains 13 residues. J was trimmed by 0 bases and V by 7 bases; bases with no gene match: 2. CDR3 loop: CSGGTGVNTEAFF. The CDR3 DNA is TGCAGCGGGGGGACAGGGGTGAACACTGAAGCTTTCTTT.